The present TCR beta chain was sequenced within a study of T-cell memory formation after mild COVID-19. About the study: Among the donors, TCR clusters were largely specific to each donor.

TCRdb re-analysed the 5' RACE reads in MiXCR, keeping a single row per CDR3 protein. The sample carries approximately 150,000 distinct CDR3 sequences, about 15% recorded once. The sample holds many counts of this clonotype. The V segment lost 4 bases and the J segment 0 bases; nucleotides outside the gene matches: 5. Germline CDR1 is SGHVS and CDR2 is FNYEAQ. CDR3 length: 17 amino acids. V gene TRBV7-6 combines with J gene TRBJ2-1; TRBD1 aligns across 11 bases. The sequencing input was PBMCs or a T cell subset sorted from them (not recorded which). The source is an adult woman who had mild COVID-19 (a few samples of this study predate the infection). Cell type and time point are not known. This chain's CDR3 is CASSSGTGGLSYNEQFF. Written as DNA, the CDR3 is TGTGCCAGCAGCTCCGGGACAGGGGGTCTCTCCTACAATGAGCAGTTCTTC.